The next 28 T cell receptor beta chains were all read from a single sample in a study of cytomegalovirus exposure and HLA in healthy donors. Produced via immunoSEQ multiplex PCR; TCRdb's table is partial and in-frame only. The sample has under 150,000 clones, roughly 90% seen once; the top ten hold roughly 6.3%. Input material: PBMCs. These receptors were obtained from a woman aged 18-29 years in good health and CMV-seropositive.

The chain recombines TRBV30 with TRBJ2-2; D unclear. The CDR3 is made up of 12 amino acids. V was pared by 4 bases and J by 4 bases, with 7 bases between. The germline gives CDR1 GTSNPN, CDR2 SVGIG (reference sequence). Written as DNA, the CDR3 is TGTGCCTGGAAGGAGAGCACCGGGGAGCTGTTTTTT. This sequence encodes CAWKESTGELFF.

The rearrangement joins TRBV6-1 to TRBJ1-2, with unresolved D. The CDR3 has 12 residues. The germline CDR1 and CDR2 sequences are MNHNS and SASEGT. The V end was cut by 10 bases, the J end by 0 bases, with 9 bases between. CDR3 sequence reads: CATEGANYGYTF. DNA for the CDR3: TGTGCCACCGAGGGAGCTAACTATGGCTACACCTTC.

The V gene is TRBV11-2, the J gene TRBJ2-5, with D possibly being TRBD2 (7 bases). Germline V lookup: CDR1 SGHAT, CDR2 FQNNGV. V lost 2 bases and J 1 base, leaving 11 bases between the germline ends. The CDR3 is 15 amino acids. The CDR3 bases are TGTGCCAGCAGCTTATTCGGGGGGCTCCAAGAGACCCAGTACTTC. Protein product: CASSLFGGLQETQYF.

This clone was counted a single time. The CDR3 is CASSRGTGSGYTF. The CDR3 nucleotides are TGTGCCAGCAGCAGAGGGACAGGGAGTGGCTACACCTTC. The chain recombines TRBV11-2 with TRBJ1-2, with 9 bases lining up with TRBD1. The V gene end was trimmed by 5 bases and the J gene end by 7 bases; junction bases not matched to a gene: 5. The germline V gene encodes CDR1 SGHAT and CDR2 FQNNGV. This CDR3 is built from 13 residues.

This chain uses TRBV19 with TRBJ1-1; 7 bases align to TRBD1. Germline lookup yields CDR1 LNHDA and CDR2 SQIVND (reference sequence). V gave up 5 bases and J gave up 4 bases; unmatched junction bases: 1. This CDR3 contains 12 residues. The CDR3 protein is CASSDRVTEAFF. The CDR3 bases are TGTGCCAGTAGTGACAGGGTCACTGAAGCTTTCTTT.

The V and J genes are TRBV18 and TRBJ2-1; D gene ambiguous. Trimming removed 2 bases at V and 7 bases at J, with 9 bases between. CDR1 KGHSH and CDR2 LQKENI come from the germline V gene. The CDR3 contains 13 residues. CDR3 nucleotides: TGTGCCAGCTCACCAAGCTACCCGAATGAGCAGTTCTTC. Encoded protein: CASSPSYPNEQFF.

CDR3 loop: CASSLDRVAEAFF. CDR3 sequence (DNA): TGCGCCAGCAGCTTGGACAGGGTTGCTGAAGCTTTCTTT. The chain recombines TRBV5-1 with TRBJ1-1, with D tentatively TRBD1 (6 bases). This CDR3 spans 13 amino acids. CDR1 SGHRS and CDR2 YFSETQ come from the germline V gene. Trimming left V 0 bases short and J 6 bases short, with 9 bases between.

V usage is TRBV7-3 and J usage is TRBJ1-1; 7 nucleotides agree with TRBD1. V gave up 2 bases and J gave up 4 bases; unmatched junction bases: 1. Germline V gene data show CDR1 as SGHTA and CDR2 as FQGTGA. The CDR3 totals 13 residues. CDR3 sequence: CASSLRDSTEAFF. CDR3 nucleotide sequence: TGTGCCAGCAGCTTACGGGACAGCACTGAAGCTTTCTTT. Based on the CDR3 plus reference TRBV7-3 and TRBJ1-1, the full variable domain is GAGVSQTPSNKVTEKGKYVELRCDPISGHTALYWYRQSLGQGPEFLIYFQGTGAADDSGLPNDRFFAVRPEGSVSTLKIQRTERGDSAVYLCASSLRDSTEAFFGQGTRLTVV.

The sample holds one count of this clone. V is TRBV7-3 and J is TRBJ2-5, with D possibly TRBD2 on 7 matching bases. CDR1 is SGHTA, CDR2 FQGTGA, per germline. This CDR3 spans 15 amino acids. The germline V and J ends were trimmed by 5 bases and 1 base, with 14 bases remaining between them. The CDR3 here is CASSPRGGSQETQYF. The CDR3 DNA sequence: TGTGCCAGCAGCCCCAGGGGAGGGAGCCAAGAGACCCAGTACTTC.

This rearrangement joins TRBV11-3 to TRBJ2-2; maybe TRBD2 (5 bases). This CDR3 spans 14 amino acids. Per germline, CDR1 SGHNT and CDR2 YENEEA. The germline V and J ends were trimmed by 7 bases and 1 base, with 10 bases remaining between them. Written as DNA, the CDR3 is TGTGCCAGCACCACGGGGAGGAACACCGGGGAGCTGTTTTTT. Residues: CASTTGRNTGELFF.

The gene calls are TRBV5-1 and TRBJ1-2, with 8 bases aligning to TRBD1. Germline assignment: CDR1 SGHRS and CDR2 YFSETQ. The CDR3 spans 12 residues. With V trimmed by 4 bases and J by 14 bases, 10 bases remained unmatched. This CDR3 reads CASSPRTGTRTF. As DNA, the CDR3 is TGCGCCAGCAGCCCCCGGACAGGGACGAGAACCTTC.

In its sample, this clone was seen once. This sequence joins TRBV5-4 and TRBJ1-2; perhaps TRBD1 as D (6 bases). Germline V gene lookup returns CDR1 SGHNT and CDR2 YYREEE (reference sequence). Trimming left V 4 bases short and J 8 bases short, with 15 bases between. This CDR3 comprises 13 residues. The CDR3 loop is CASSPRGGVGYTF. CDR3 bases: TGTGCCAGCAGCCCGCGAGGGGGGGTGGGCTACACCTTC.

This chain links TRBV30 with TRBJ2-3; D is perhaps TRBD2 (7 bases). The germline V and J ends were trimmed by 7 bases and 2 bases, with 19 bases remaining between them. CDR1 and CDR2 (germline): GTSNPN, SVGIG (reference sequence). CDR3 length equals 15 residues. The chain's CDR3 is CASQVAGAFTDTQYF. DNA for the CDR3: TGTGCCTCCCAGGTGGCGGGGGCCTTCACAGATACGCAGTATTTT.

This CDR3 is CASSQDRDISRGQPQHF. CDR3 sequence (DNA): TGCGCCAGCAGCCAAGATCGGGACATCTCACGAGGTCAGCCCCAGCATTTT. The chain employs TRBV4-3 and TRBJ1-5; D possibly corresponds to TRBD1 (6 bases). The germline V gene has CDR1 LGHNA and CDR2 YSLEER. The CDR3 length is 17 residues. Trimming pared 0 bases from V and 6 bases from J, leaving 18 bases between.

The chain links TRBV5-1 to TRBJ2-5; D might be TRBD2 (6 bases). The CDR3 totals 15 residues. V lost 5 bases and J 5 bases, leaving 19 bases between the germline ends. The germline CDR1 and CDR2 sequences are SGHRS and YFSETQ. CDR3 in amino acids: CASRGVREKGETQYF. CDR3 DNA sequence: TGCGCCAGCAGGGGGGTTCGGGAGAAGGGGGAGACCCAGTACTTC.

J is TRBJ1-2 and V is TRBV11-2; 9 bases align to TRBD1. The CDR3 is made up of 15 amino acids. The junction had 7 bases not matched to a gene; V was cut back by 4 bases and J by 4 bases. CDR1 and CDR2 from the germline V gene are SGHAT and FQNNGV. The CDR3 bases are TGTGCCAGCAGCTCCCGGGACAGGGCTATCTATGGCTACACCTTC. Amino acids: CASSSRDRAIYGYTF.

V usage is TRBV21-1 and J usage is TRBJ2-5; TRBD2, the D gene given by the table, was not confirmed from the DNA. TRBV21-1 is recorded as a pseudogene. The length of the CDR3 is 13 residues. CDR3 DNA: TGTGCCAGCAAAGGAGGATTAAGAGAGACCCAGTACTTC. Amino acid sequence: CASKGGLRETQYF.

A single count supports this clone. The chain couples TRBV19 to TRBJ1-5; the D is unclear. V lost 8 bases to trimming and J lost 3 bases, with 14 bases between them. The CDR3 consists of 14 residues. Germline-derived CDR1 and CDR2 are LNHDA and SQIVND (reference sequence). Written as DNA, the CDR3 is TGTGCCAGTCGCCAGGCCGGATTCAATCAGCCCCAGCATTTT. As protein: CASRQAGFNQPQHF. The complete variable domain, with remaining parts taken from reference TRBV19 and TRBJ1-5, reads DGGITQSPKYLFRKEGQNVTLSCEQNLNHDAMYWYRQDPGQGLRLIYYSQIVNDFQKGDIAEGYSVSREKKESFPLTVTSAQKNPTAFYLCASRQAGFNQPQHFGDGTRLSIL.

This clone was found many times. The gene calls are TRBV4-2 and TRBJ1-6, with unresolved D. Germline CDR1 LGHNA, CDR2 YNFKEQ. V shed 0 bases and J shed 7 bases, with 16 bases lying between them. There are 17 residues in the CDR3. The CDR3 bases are TGTGCCAGCAGCCAAGATCTTGCGGGATCCGTAAATTCACCCCTCCACTTT. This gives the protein CASSQDLAGSVNSPLHF.

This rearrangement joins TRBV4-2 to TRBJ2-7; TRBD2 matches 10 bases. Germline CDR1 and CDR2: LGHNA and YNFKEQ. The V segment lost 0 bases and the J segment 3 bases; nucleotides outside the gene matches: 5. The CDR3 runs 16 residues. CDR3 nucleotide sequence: TGTGCCAGCAGCCAAGAATGGACTAGCGGCAACTACGAGCAGTACTTC. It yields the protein CASSQEWTSGNYEQYF.

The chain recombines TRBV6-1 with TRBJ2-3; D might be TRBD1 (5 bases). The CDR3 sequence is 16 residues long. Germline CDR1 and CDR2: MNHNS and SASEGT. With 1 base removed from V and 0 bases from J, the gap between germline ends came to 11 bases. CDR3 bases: TGTGCCAGCAGTGAAGGGGGCTACAGCAGCACAGATACGCAGTATTTT. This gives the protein CASSEGGYSSTDTQYF.

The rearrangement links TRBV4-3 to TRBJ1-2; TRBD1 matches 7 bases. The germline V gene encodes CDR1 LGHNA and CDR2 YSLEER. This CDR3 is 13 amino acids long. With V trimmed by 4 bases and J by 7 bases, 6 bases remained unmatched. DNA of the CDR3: TGCGCCAGCAGCCCACAGGGGTATCGTGGCTACACCTTC. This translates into CASSPQGYRGYTF.

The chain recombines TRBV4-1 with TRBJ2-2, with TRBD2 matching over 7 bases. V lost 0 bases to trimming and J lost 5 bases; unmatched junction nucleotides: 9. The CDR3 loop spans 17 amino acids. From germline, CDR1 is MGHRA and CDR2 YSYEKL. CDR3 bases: TGCGCCAGCAGCCAAGACCGGGTCAGGGAGGGTACCGGGGAGCTGTTTTTT. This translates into CASSQDRVREGTGELFF.

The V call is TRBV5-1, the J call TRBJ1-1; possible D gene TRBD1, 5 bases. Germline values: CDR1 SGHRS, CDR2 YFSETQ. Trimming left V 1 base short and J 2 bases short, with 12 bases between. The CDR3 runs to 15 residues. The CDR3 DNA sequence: TGCGCCAGCAGCTTGTATCCCCAGGGCAACACTGAAGCTTTCTTT. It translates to CASSLYPQGNTEAFF.

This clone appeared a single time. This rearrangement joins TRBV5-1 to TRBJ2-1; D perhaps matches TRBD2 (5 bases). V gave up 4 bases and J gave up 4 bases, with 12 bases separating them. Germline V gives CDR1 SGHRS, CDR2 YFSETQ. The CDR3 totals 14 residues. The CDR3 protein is CASSPGGRYNEQFF. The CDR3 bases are TGCGCCAGCAGCCCTGGAGGACGGTACAATGAGCAGTTCTTC.

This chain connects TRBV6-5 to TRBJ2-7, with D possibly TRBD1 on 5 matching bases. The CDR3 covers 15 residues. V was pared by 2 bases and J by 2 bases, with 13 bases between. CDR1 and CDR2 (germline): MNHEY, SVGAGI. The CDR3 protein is CASSYQGRATYEQYF. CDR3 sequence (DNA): TGTGCCAGCAGTTACCAGGGCAGGGCTACCTACGAGCAGTACTTC.

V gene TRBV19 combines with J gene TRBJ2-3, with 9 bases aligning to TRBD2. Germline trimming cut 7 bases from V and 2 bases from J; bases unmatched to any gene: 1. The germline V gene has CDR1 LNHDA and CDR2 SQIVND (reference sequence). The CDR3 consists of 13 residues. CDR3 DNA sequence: TGTGCCAGTACTAGCGGGGTCACAGATACGCAGTATTTT. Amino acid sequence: CASTSGVTDTQYF. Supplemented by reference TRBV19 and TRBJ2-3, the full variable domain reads DGGITQSPKYLFRKEGQNVTLSCEQNLNHDAMYWYRQDPGQGLRLIYYSQIVNDFQKGDIAEGYSVSREKKESFPLTVTSAQKNPTAFYLCASTSGVTDTQYFGPGTRLTVL.

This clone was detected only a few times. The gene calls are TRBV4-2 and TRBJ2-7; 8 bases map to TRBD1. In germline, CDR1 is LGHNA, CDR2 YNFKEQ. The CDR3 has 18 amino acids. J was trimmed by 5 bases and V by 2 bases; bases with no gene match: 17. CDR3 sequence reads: CASSQLPRRGLRANEQYF. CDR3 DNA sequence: TGTGCCAGCAGCCAATTACCCCGCAGGGGGCTGAGGGCCAACGAGCAGTACTTC.